This T cell receptor beta chain was profiled in a study of beta chain features in type 1 diabetes. Study findings and constraints: In all four CD4+ subsets, TCRB CDR3 length was significantly, moderately reduced in type 1 diabetes.

Expressed TCRB transcripts were sequenced because the isolated RNA had all been reverse transcribed beforehand. Here immunoSEQ multiplex PCR was the method, and the copy in TCRdb shows in-frame clones only, minus some. The table has around 690,000 clones, around 12% seen once. The V gene lost 1 base and the J gene lost 3 bases, with 13 bases spanning the gap. The germline V gene has CDR1 LNHDA and CDR2 SQIVND (reference sequence). The CDR3 length is 15 residues. Details on this clone: No antigen is known for it.

The sequence was collected from a man aged 25-45 years with type 1 diabetes. The specimen sequenced was naive CD4+ T cells from blood. The V and J genes are TRBV19 and TRBJ2-7, with D tentatively TRBD1 (5 bases). The CDR3 is CASSIVLGQVYEQYF. For the CDR3, the DNA is TGTGCCAGTAGTATAGTACTGGGGCAGGTCTACGAGCAGTACTTC. The full variable domain, its missing parts supplied by reference TRBV19 and TRBJ2-7, is DGGITQSPKYLFRKEGQNVTLSCEQNLNHDAMYWYRQDPGQGLRLIYYSQIVNDFQKGDIAEGYSVSREKKESFPLTVTSAQKNPTAFYLCASSIVLGQVYEQYFGPGTRLTVT.